Presented here are 12 T cell receptor beta chains from one specimen sequenced in a study of response to subunit inactivated influenza vaccine. TCRdb reprocessed the RT-PCR reads with MiXCR, giving one entry per CDR3 protein. The sample has 650,000 to 800,000 distinct CDR3 sequences, around 13% seen once. The input for sequencing was PBMCs from blood, taken around 14 days before vaccination. Receptors were obtained from a man in his forties or fifties who received an inactivated influenza vaccine.

The CDR3 region has the DNA TGCGCCAGCCACAAGGATCTCCGAGAGACCCAGTACTTC. It codes for CASHKDLRETQYF. The chain has TRBV5-1 and TRBJ2-5; no clear D. V shed 7 bases and J shed 4 bases, with 14 bases lying between them. From germline, CDR1 is SGHRS and CDR2 YFSETQ. The CDR3 covers 13 residues.

The chain has TRBV24-1 and TRBJ2-3; D gene ambiguous. Trimming cost V 9 bases and J 0 bases, with 12 bases left between them. This CDR3 spans 14 amino acids. Germline-derived CDR1 and CDR2 are KGHDR and SFDVKD. The CDR3 protein is CATADGSSTDTQYF. In nucleotides, the CDR3 is TGTGCCACCGCAGACGGATCTAGCACAGATACGCAGTATTTT.

The chain employs TRBV14 and TRBJ2-5; no clear D. The germline CDR1 and CDR2 sequences are SGHDN and FVKESK. The V end lost 2 bases, the J end lost 2 bases, and 12 bases lay between the germline ends. The CDR3 is 15 amino acids. CDR3 protein: CASSQSFSSQETQYF. CDR3 coding DNA: TGTGCCAGCAGCCAATCGTTCAGCAGTCAAGAGACCCAGTACTTC.

There are a few counts of this clonotype. The chain combines TRBV4-3 with TRBJ2-3; 8 bases are shared with TRBD1. The junction had 6 bases not matched to a gene; V was cut back by 4 bases and J by 3 bases. Germline CDR1 is LGHNA and CDR2 is YSLEER. The CDR3 extends over 15 amino acids. Here the CDR3 reads CASSRGDRMTDTQYF. The CDR3 DNA is TGCGCCAGCAGCCGAGGGGACAGGATGACAGATACGCAGTATTTT.

This clonotype was detected only a few times. This chain uses TRBV27 with TRBJ2-5; D uncertain. Trimming cost V 6 bases and J 2 bases, with 10 bases left between them. Germline loops: CDR1 MNHEY, CDR2 SMNVEV (reference sequence). The CDR3 has 13 amino acids. As DNA, the CDR3 is TGTGCCAGCAGCCGAGAGGCACAAGAGACCCAGTACTTC. It encodes CASSREAQETQYF.

This clonotype was picked up a small number of times. The chain links TRBV30 to TRBJ1-4; 9 bases map to TRBD1. This CDR3 comprises 14 residues. After removal of 5 bases from V and 6 bases from J, the junction contained 7 bases not matched to a gene. Germline V gene data show CDR1 as GTSNPN and CDR2 as SVGIG (reference sequence). The CDR3 DNA sequence: TGTGCCTGGGCGACCGGGACAGGGTATGAAAAACTGTTTTTT. It encodes CAWATGTGYEKLFF.

A few counts support this clonotype. This chain links TRBV5-1 with TRBJ2-3, with TRBD2 matching over 12 bases. This CDR3 spans 16 amino acids. Trimming at V came to 2 bases and at J to 9 bases, leaving 10 bases not matched to a gene. The V gene's germline CDR1 is SGHRS and CDR2 YFSETQ. As DNA, the CDR3 is TGCGCCAGCAGCTTTATACTAGCGGGGGGCCCAGGGACGCAGTATTTT. It is translated as CASSFILAGGPGTQYF.

The chain carries TRBV4-1 and TRBJ2-7, with 8 bases identical to TRBD2. Per the germline V gene, CDR1 is MGHRA and CDR2 is YSYEKL. The CDR3 consists of 16 residues. Germline trimming cut 1 base from V and 7 bases from J; bases unmatched to any gene: 12. CDR3 amino acids: CASSQGMRGARMEQYF. CDR3 bases: TGCGCCAGCAGCCAAGGAATGCGGGGGGCCAGAATGGAGCAGTACTTC.

This clonotype was seen at least ten times. This chain uses TRBV6-1 with TRBJ2-3; D gene unclear. This CDR3 spans 11 amino acids. The germline CDR1 and CDR2 sequences are MNHNS and SASEGT. V was clipped by 3 bases and J by 2 bases, with 0 bases between them. This CDR3 is CASSDTDTQYF. CDR3 coding DNA: TGTGCCAGCAGTGACACAGATACGCAGTATTTT.

This clonotype was detected a few times. V gene TRBV5-1 combines with J gene TRBJ2-1, with D maybe TRBD2 (6 bases). The CDR3 length is 14 residues. Trimming cost V 4 bases and J 2 bases, with 10 bases left between them. Germline-derived CDR1 and CDR2 are SGHRS and YFSETQ. This chain's CDR3 is CASSATGAYNEQFF. The CDR3 DNA reads as TGCGCCAGCAGCGCCACGGGAGCCTACAATGAGCAGTTCTTC.

The genes are TRBV5-1 and TRBJ2-5, with TRBD1 identical over 10 bases. The germline CDR1 and CDR2 sequences are SGHRS and YFSETQ. This CDR3 has 15 residues. The trim removed 4 bases at V and 5 bases at J, leaving 8 bases unmatched. This chain's CDR3 is CASSGDRGRGETQYF. The CDR3 DNA reads TGCGCCAGCAGCGGAGACAGGGGGCGTGGGGAGACCCAGTACTTC.

Remarks on this clonotype: A much larger clone differs from this one at a single base, so this may be a read error. The chain has TRBV4-3 and TRBJ2-2; 10 bases align to TRBD2. Germline CDR1 and CDR2: LGHNA and YSLEER. V was pared by 4 bases and J by 1 base, with 6 bases of the junction left unmatched. The CDR3 covers 17 residues. The CDR3 spells CASSRALAGVNTGELFF. CDR3 bases: TGCGCCAGCAGCCGAGCTCTAGCGGGGGTGAACACCGGGGAGCTGTTTTTT.